One T cell receptor (beta chain) is described in this entry. Germline V CDR1 and CDR2: LGHDT, YNNKEL (reference sequence). V was shortened by 1 base and J by 6 bases, with 13 bases between the two germline ends. The CDR3 consists of 14 residues. This sample was included in a study of blood T cell repertoires in COVID-19. Produced via immunoSEQ multiplex PCR; TCRdb's table is partial and in-frame only. The sample holds around 300,000 clones, 75% to 90% seen once. This TCR derives from an older woman with COVID-19, enrolled during active disease. The chain links TRBV3-1 (or the pseudogene TRBV3-2) to TRBJ2-7; a weak D match, TRBD1 (5 bases). Sequenced material: peripheral blood. The CDR3 nucleotides read TGTGCCAGCAGCCAAGTTTACCCAGGGATCGAGCAGTACTTC. This encodes CASSQVYPGIEQYF.